One sample yielded the 29 T cell receptor beta chains listed below, sequenced in a study of early T cells in non-severe SARS-CoV-2 infection. A single record per CDR3 protein comes from TCRdb applying MiXCR to the 5' RACE reads. The table shows approximately 69,000 distinct CDR3 sequences, with approximately 10% occurring only once. What was sequenced was whole blood. The receptors derive from an adult who was a healthcare worker with PCR-confirmed SARS-CoV-2 infection or an uninfected control (not recorded which).

This clonotype was counted many times. The rearrangement links TRBV4-3 to TRBJ1-1; D uncertain. V shed 0 bases and J shed 6 bases, with 11 bases lying between them. This CDR3 comprises 14 residues. CDR1 LGHNA and CDR2 YSLEER come from the germline V gene. CDR3 protein: CASSQEGNSAEAFF. CDR3 DNA: TGCGCCAGCAGCCAAGAGGGTAATAGCGCTGAAGCTTTCTTT.

This clonotype was seen ten or more times. Mismatch with germline at one junction end may stem from a read error. The J gene is TRBJ2-1, the V gene TRBV11-2; D unresolved. This CDR3 contains 14 residues. Germline values: CDR1 SGHAT, CDR2 FQNNGV. The CDR3 region is CASSLALKDNGQFF. CDR3 DNA sequence: TGTGCCAGCAGCTTAGCCCTCAAAGACAATGGGCAGTTCTTC. Together with reference TRBV11-2 and TRBJ2-1, the CDR3 gives the full variable domain: EAGVAQSPRYKIIEKRQSVAFWCNPISGHATLYWYQQILGQGPKLLIQFQNNGVVDDSQLPKDRFSAERLKGVDSTLKIQPAKLEDSAVYLCASSLALKDNGQFFGPGTRLTVL.

This clonotype was seen more than once but under ten times. V is TRBV29-1 and J is TRBJ2-2, with no clear D. V was shortened by 3 bases and J by 5 bases, with 10 bases between the two germline ends. Germline V gene data show CDR1 as SQVTM and CDR2 as ANQGSEA. This CDR3 is built from 13 residues. Here the CDR3 reads CSVEARGTGELFF. In DNA, the CDR3 is TGCAGCGTTGAGGCTAGAGGAACCGGGGAGCTGTTTTTT.

This rearrangement joins TRBV3-1 to TRBJ1-2; D is possibly TRBD1 (5 bases). From germline, CDR1 is LGHDT and CDR2 YNNKEL (reference sequence). The CDR3 runs 13 residues. Trimming cost V 4 bases and J 4 bases, with 10 bases left between them. The CDR3 sequence is CASSRGDLYGYTF. CDR3 nucleotides: TGTGCCAGCAGCCGTGGGGACCTCTATGGCTACACCTTC.

This clonotype was recorded many times. The chain employs TRBV5-6 and TRBJ2-7, with 12 bases aligning to TRBD2. Germline values: CDR1 SGHDT, CDR2 YYEEEE. The CDR3 contains 16 residues. V was clipped by 3 bases and J by 7 bases; unmatched bases: 11. The CDR3 loop reads CASSSRLLAGGGEQYF. The DNA for the CDR3 is TGTGCCAGCAGCTCTCGTTTACTAGCGGGAGGAGGGGAGCAGTACTTC.

This clonotype has more than one count but fewer than ten. The chain combines TRBV29-1 with TRBJ2-7; D is uncertain. The V end lost 6 bases, the J end lost 10 bases, and 13 bases lay between the germline ends. The V gene's germline CDR1 is SQVTM and CDR2 ANQGSEA. CDR3 length: 10 amino acids. As DNA, the CDR3 is TGCAGCGTCAACGAAGGGCTTCAGTACTTC. Amino acid sequence: CSVNEGLQYF.

In its sample, this clonotype was seen a few times. The chain employs TRBV7-2 and TRBJ1-6; no definite D call. Germline CDR1 reads SGHTA; CDR2 reads FQGNSA. V lost 1 base and J lost 8, with 12 bases in between. This CDR3 is built from 15 residues. The CDR3 DNA follows: TGTGCCAGCAGCTTAGTGGCCAAATGGGATTCACCCCTCCACTTT. It yields the protein CASSLVAKWDSPLHF. The full variable domain, its missing parts supplied by reference TRBV7-2 and TRBJ1-6, is GAGVSQSPSNKVTEKGKDVELRCDPISGHTALYWYRQSLGQGLEFLIYFQGNSAPDKSGLPSDRFSAERTGGSVSTLTIQRTQQEDSAVYLCASSLVAKWDSPLHFGNGTRLTVT.

The CDR3 here is CSVGGRGAPTDTQYF. CDR3 sequence (DNA): TGCAGCGTTGGTGGTCGGGGGGCCCCCACAGATACGCAGTATTTT. This chain links TRBV29-1 with TRBJ2-3, with D possibly matching TRBD2 (7 bases). V lost 4 bases, J lost 2 bases, and 16 bases lay in between. This CDR3 has 15 residues. Germline CDR1 SQVTM, CDR2 ANQGSEA.

CDR3 protein: CASSLRAGSTEAFF. In DNA form, the CDR3 reads TGTGCCAGCAGCCTCCGGGCCGGAAGCACTGAAGCTTTCTTT. The V call is TRBV9, the J call TRBJ1-1; D unclear. The CDR3 extends over 14 amino acids. The V gene lost 4 bases and the J gene lost 4 bases, with 14 bases spanning the gap. Germline CDR1 reads SGDLS; CDR2 reads YYNGEE. Drawing the rest from reference TRBV9 and TRBJ1-1, the complete variable domain is DSGVTQTPKHLITATGQRVTLRCSPRSGDLSVYWYQQSLDQGLQFLIQYYNGEERAKGNILERFSAQQFPDLHSELNLSSLELGDSALYFCASSLRAGSTEAFFGQGTRLTVV.

The chain links TRBV9 to TRBJ2-7; TRBD1 aligns across 12 bases. The CDR3 runs to 14 residues. Germline values: CDR1 SGDLS, CDR2 YYNGEE. V was clipped by 2 bases and J by 4 bases; unmatched bases: 1. The CDR3 protein is CASSVGQGAYEQYF. The CDR3 coding sequence is TGTGCCAGCAGCGTGGGACAGGGGGCTTACGAGCAGTACTTC.

The V and J genes are TRBV5-1 and TRBJ2-2; TRBD2 is a possible D gene (5 bases). Per germline, CDR1 SGHRS and CDR2 YFSETQ. The CDR3 loop spans 13 amino acids. The V end lost 3 bases, the J end lost 4 bases, and 7 bases lay between the germline ends. The CDR3 coding sequence is TGCGCCAGCAGCTCCCGGGGCACCGGGGAGCTGTTTTTT. Translation: CASSSRGTGELFF.

The chain uses TRBV2 and TRBJ2-7; D gene uncertain. Germline values: CDR1 SNHLY, CDR2 FYNNEI. With 5 bases removed from V and 2 bases from J, the gap between germline ends came to 10 bases. The CDR3 runs 13 residues. CDR3 nucleotide sequence: TGTGCCAGCAGTATTGGACGTCCCTACGAGCAGTACTTC. This codes for CASSIGRPYEQYF.

The chain is built from TRBV27 and TRBJ1-2, with 8 bases aligning to TRBD1. With V trimmed by 10 bases and J by 4 bases, 17 bases remained unmatched. The CDR3 contains 16 residues. CDR1 is MNHEY and CDR2 is SMNVEV in the germline V gene (reference sequence). DNA for the CDR3: TGTGCCAACCACTCCCCTCAGGGGGCGCAAATCTATGGCTACACCTTC. Its protein is CANHSPQGAQIYGYTF.

This sequence joins TRBV18 and TRBJ2-5; TRBD1 matches at 8 bases. The trim removed 4 bases at V and 6 bases at J, leaving 10 bases unmatched. The CDR3 covers 15 residues. In germline, CDR1 is KGHSH, CDR2 LQKENI. CDR3 sequence (DNA): TGTGCCAGCTCACTCGGACAGGGCGGGTTAAAGACCCAGTACTTC. This gives the protein CASSLGQGGLKTQYF.

In this sample, this clonotype turned up many times. This chain links TRBV27 with TRBJ1-2; D unclear. CDR1 MNHEY and CDR2 SMNVEV come from the germline V gene (reference sequence). The V gene lost 4 bases and the J gene lost 8 bases, with 14 bases spanning the gap. This CDR3 region has 13 residues. The chain's CDR3 is CASSSLGLRGYTF. CDR3 DNA sequence: TGTGCCAGCAGTTCCCTAGGCTTGAGGGGCTACACCTTC.

The chain uses TRBV30 and TRBJ1-1; perhaps TRBD1 as D (6 bases). Germline values: CDR1 GTSNPN, CDR2 SVGIG (reference sequence). The V and J ends lost 4 bases and 2 bases respectively, with 14 bases between them. CDR3 length: 14 residues. CDR3: CAWIRGGYNTEAFF. Here the CDR3 DNA reads TGTGCCTGGATTAGGGGGGGTTACAACACTGAAGCTTTCTTT.

V usage is TRBV2 and J usage is TRBJ2-7; tentative D call: TRBD1 (6 bases). Germline assignment: CDR1 SNHLY and CDR2 FYNNEI. The CDR3 has 14 amino acids. The V gene lost 6 bases and the J gene lost 0 bases, with 12 bases spanning the gap. CDR3 sequence (DNA): TGTGCCAGCAGAAACAGGGTAAACTCCTACGAGCAGTACTTC. It encodes CASRNRVNSYEQYF. The full variable domain, in which reference TRBV2 and TRBJ2-7 provide the parts outside the CDR3, is EPEVTQTPSHQVTQMGQEVILRCVPISNHLYFYWYRQILGQKVEFLVSFYNNEISEKSEIFDDQFSVERPDGSNFTLKIRSTKLEDSAMYFCASRNRVNSYEQYFGPGTRLTVT.

This clonotype was recorded many times. V gene TRBV7-2 combines with J gene TRBJ1-2; 10 bases are shared with TRBD1. Trimming removed 6 bases from V and 3 bases from J; junction bases left unmatched: 10. The CDR3 consists of 16 residues. Germline loops: CDR1 SGHTA, CDR2 FQGNSA. The CDR3 reads CASSHGVGTGDYGYTF. The CDR3 DNA is TGTGCCAGCAGTCACGGGGTCGGGACAGGGGACTATGGCTACACCTTC.

The genes are TRBV14 and TRBJ2-1; D possibly corresponds to TRBD1 (6 bases). The CDR3 runs to 18 residues. Per the germline V gene, CDR1 is SGHDN and CDR2 is FVKESK. The V end was cut by 0 bases, the J end by 10 bases, with 25 bases between. CDR3 sequence: CASSQDLLLGHRAPEQFF. CDR3 DNA sequence: TGTGCCAGCAGCCAAGATTTACTTTTGGGCCACAGGGCACCCGAGCAGTTCTTC. The full variable domain, its missing parts supplied by reference TRBV14 and TRBJ2-1, is EAGVTQFPSHSVIEKGQTVTLRCDPISGHDNLYWYRRVMGKEIKFLLHFVKESKQDESGMPNNRFLAERTGGTYSTLKVQPAELEDSGVYFCASSQDLLLGHRAPEQFFGPGTRLTVL.

This clonotype turned up a few times. The chain has TRBV12-3 or TRBV12-4 and TRBJ2-3, with D perhaps matching TRBD1 or TRBD2 (6 bases each). The CDR3 sequence is 16 residues long. The V end was cut by 6 bases, the J end by 0 bases, with 16 bases between. CDR3 sequence (DNA): TGTGCCAGCAGCCCAGGGGCTAGCGTTAGCACAGATACGCAGTATTTT. It translates to CASSPGASVSTDTQYF.

This clonotype has a count of ten or more. The chain couples TRBV20-1 to TRBJ2-7; either TRBD1 or TRBD2 may fit D (6 bases each). In germline, CDR1 is DFQATT, CDR2 SNEGSKA (reference sequence). The V end was cut by 0 bases, the J end by 7 bases, with 19 bases between. The CDR3 has 15 amino acids. As DNA, the CDR3 is TGCAGTGCTAGAGAAGACAGGAGGGGATTTGGTGAGCAGTACTTC. This translates into CSAREDRRGFGEQYF.

This chain uses TRBV20-1 with TRBJ1-1; no definite D call. V was clipped by 0 bases and J by 4 bases, with 12 bases between them. Looked up from germline, CDR1 is DFQATT and CDR2 is SNEGSKA (reference sequence). The CDR3 has 14 residues. CDR3 protein: CSARDQRGLTEAFF. DNA of the CDR3: TGCAGTGCTAGAGATCAACGCGGGCTCACTGAAGCTTTCTTT.

This clonotype was detected ten times or more. The chain couples TRBV6-6 to TRBJ2-3; tentatively, D is TRBD2 (6 bases). The ends were cut back, 0 bases at V and 7 bases at J, with 8 bases in the middle. Looked up from germline, CDR1 is MNHNY and CDR2 is SVGAGI (reference sequence). This CDR3 spans 13 amino acids. CDR3 residues: CASSYSEGNTQYF. The DNA for the CDR3 is TGTGCCAGCAGTTACTCGGAGGGAAATACGCAGTATTTT.

This rearrangement joins TRBV6-1 to TRBJ1-5; D gene ambiguous. Germline CDR1 and CDR2: MNHNS and SASEGT. Trimming pared 2 bases from V and 2 bases from J, leaving 7 bases between. This CDR3 region has 14 residues. Here the CDR3 reads CASSERFGNQPQHF. CDR3 DNA: TGTGCCAGCAGTGAAAGGTTCGGCAATCAGCCCCAGCATTTT.

This clonotype has only a few counts. The chain uses TRBV4-3 and TRBJ2-5; D is uncertain. Deletions cut 1 base from V and 1 base from J, with 7 bases between. The CDR3 has 14 residues. CDR1 and CDR2 from the germline V gene are LGHNA and YSLEER. The CDR3 nucleotides are TGCGCCAGCAGCCAAGGGCTCCTCCAAGAGACCCAGTACTTC. This encodes CASSQGLLQETQYF.

CDR3 nucleotide sequence: TGTGCCAGCAGTTTTACAGGGGAGGCCGGGGAGCTGTTTTTT. Translation gives CASSFTGEAGELFF. This sequence joins TRBV12-3 or TRBV12-4 and TRBJ2-2; D possibly corresponds to TRBD1 (7 bases). V lost 3 bases and J lost 6, with 11 bases in between. The CDR3 consists of 14 residues.

In regard to this clonotype: One end of the junction fails to match germline, which may point to a read error. The V and J genes are TRBV11-2 and TRBJ1-2; D possibly corresponds to TRBD1 (5 bases). This CDR3 has 16 residues. Germline lookup yields CDR1 SGHAT and CDR2 FQNNGV. This CDR3 reads CASSPNPGAASYSYTF. DNA of the CDR3: TGTGCCAGCAGCCCTAATCCTGGGGCAGCCTCCTATAGCTACACCTTC.

At least ten counts were recorded for this clonotype. J is TRBJ1-5 and V is TRBV11-2; D is unresolved. V was clipped by 1 base and J by 3 bases, with 13 bases between them. CDR1 and CDR2 from the germline V gene are SGHAT and FQNNGV. The CDR3 is made up of 16 amino acids. The CDR3 is CASSLGTDTSNQPQHF. Here the CDR3 DNA reads TGTGCCAGCAGCTTAGGAACAGACACATCCAATCAGCCCCAGCATTTT.

The chain joins TRBV2 to TRBJ2-7; 8 bases are shared with TRBD2. After removal of 6 bases from V and 1 base from J, the junction contained 8 bases not matched to a gene. This CDR3 is built from 15 residues. Germline V CDR1 and CDR2: SNHLY, FYNNEI. The CDR3 DNA is TGTGCCAGCAGAACTCAGGCGGGAGGTTCCTACGAGCAGTACTTC. Amino acid sequence: CASRTQAGGSYEQYF.